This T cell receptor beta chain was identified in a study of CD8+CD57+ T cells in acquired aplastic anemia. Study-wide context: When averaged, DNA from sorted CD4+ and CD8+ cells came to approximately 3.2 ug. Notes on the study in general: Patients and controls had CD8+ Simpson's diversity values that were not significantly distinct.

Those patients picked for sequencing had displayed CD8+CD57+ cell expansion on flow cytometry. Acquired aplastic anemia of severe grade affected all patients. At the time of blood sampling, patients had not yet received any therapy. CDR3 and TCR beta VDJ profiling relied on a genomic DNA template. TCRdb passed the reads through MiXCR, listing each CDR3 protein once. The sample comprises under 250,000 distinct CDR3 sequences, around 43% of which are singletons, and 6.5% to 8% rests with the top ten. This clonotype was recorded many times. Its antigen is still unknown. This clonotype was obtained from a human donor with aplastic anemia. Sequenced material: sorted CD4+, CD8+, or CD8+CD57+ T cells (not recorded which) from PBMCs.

The CDR3 nucleotides read TGTGCCATCAGTGAGCGGATGGTAGCGGGAGCCCCGTACAATGAGCAGTTCTTC. The encoded protein is CAISERMVAGAPYNEQFF. This chain connects TRBV10-3 to TRBJ2-1; 9 bases are shared with TRBD2. The germline V gene encodes CDR1 ENHRY and CDR2 SYGVKD. V lost 2 bases and J lost 4; bases outside the gene matches: 12. The CDR3 totals 18 residues.